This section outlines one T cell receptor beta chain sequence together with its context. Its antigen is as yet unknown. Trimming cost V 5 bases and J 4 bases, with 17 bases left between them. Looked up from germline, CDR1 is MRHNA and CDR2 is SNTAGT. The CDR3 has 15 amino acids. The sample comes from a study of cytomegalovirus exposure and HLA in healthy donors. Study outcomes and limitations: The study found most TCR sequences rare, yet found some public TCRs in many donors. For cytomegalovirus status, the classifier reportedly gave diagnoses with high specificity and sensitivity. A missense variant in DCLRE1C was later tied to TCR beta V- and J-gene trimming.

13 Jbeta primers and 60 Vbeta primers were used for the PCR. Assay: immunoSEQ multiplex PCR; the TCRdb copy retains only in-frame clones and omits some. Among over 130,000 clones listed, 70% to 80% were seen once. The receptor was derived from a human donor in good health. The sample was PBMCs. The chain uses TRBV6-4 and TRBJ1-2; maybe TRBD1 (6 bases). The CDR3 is CASSPYVGQIYGYTF. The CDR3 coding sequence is TGTGCCAGCAGTCCCTACGTAGGACAGATCTATGGCTACACCTTC.